What follows is one T cell receptor (beta chain) and its context. Its cognate antigen has yet to be identified. No much larger clone is present one base from it, and per-base qualities are unavailable. The record originates from a study of T cell repertoires in cytomegalovirus infection (dated by TCRdb to between 2018 and 2021). Regarding the study in general: Because public TCR beta signatures pointed to carriage of CMV infection together with the matching HLA type, the HLA type of each donor mattered for the analysis.

The instrument given in TCRdb is Illumina HiSeq 1500. TCRdb applied fastp at Q25 and MiXCR to the public reads, then kept only in-frame beta chains. Rows merge per CDR3 protein into single entries with the most common DNA and genes. Here the sample has about 200,000 distinct CDR3 sequences; roughly 9% occur a single time. Jointly, the top ten make up roughly 5% of the sample. Ends trimmed: V by 7 bases, J by 1 base; bases unmatched to a gene: 15. Based on the germline V gene, the CDR1 and CDR2 sequences are MDHEN and SYDVKM. Including cysteine and phenylalanine, the CDR3 has 18 amino acids. Kept here is only the CDR3 DNA, which spans 54 bases and is read in frame from base 1. The full study reports these points: Cumulative frequency of public TCR beta family members discriminated carriers of CMV infection plus the relevant HLA type in this cohort and an independent 352-donor cohort. In the ex vivo response, HLA-C-restricted CMV-specific TCR beta clonotypes were dominant, and in two of eight donors the single most frequent clonotype came from this HLA-C-restricted group.

The TCR sequence derives from a human donor in good health (CMV status not recorded). Some clones in this sample may be carry-over from other donors' samples. This sequence uses TRBV28 and TRBJ1-5; TRBD1 agrees with 8 junctional bases. The sequenced material came from PBMCs. CDR3 reads: CASIRTGGLGRSNQPQHF. The nucleotide sequence is given as TGTGCCAGCATCCGAACAGGGGGTTTGGGACGCAGCAATCAGCCCCAGCATTTT. The CDR3 plus the reference TRBV28 and TRBJ1-5 genes for the other parts give the full variable domain: DVKVTQSSRYLVKRTGEKVFLECVQDMDHENMFWYRQDPGLGLRLIYFSYDVKMKEKGDIPEGYSVSREKKERFSLILESASTNQTSMYLCASIRTGGLGRSNQPQHFGDGTRLSIL.